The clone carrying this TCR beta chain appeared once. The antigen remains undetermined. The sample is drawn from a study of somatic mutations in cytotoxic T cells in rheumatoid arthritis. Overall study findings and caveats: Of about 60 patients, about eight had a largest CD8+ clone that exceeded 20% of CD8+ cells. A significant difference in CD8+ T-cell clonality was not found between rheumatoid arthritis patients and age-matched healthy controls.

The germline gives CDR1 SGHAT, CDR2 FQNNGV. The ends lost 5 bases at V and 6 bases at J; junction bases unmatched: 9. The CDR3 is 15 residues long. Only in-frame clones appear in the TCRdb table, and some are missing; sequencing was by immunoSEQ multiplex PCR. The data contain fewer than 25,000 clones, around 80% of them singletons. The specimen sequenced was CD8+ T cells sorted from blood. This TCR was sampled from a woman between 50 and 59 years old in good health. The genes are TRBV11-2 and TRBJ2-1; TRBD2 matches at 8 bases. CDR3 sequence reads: CASSVPGGLGNEQFF. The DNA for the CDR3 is TGTGCCAGCAGCGTACCGGGGGGGCTGGGCAATGAGCAGTTCTTC. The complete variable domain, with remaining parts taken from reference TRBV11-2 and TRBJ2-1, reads EAGVAQSPRYKIIEKRQSVAFWCNPISGHATLYWYQQILGQGPKLLIQFQNNGVVDDSQLPKDRFSAERLKGVDSTLKIQPAKLEDSAVYLCASSVPGGLGNEQFFGPGTRLTVL.